This T cell receptor (beta chain) came from a study of regulatory T cells in long-lasting Graves disease. The wider study: Those Graves' patients who were newly diagnosed had been on antithyroid drugs under 3 months.

Regarding the study as a whole: Gene preferences differed: TRBV28, TRBJ1-2, TRBJ2-5 in persistent cases. The persistent group shared 3,000 or so public clonotypes, more than the approximately 1,000 shared by new patients.

Remarks on this clonotype: The antigen remains undetermined.

Trimming shortened V by 3 bases and J by 5 bases, and 13 bases separated the two germline ends. The CDR3 consists of 15 residues. Germline V gene data show CDR1 as SGHAT and CDR2 as FQNNGV. The time point: newly diagnosed GD, antithyroid drugs for less than 3 months. Preparation of the TCR library used RNA extracted from PBMCs. Both iRepertoire HTBI primers and Arm-PCR of CDR3 regions were used to build the TCR beta libraries. Using its own MiXCR run on the multiplex PCR reads, TCRdb lists one record per CDR3 protein. The repertoire holds about 210,000 distinct CDR3 sequences, with roughly 18% as singletons. The same sample was also used in a study of T cells in Graves' hyperthyroidism and ophthalmopathy.

This sample comprised peripheral blood mononuclear cells (PBMCs), obtained at new diagnosis, from a patient treated with antithyroid drugs. The origin of this receptor is a woman aged 25 to 39 with Graves disease. The chain recombines TRBV11-2 with TRBJ1-4; D remains ambiguous. CDR3 region: CASSLGIAANEKLFF. The CDR3 region has the DNA TGTGCCAGCAGCTTGGGGATCGCAGCGAATGAAAAACTGTTTTTT.